The 7 T cell receptor beta chains given below trace back to one sample, sequenced in a study of blood T cell repertoires in COVID-19. Repertoires were generated with immunoSEQ multiplex PCR, while TCRdb's copy carries only in-frame clones and drops some. The repertoire holds under 200,000 clones, more than 75% seen once, with 2.5% in the top ten. Sample: peripheral blood. The receptor source for this set is a man between 40 and 49 years old with active or convalescent COVID-19.

This sequence joins TRBV9 and TRBJ1-4, with 9 bases aligning to TRBD1. The CDR3 contains 16 residues. Germline V CDR1 and CDR2: SGDLS, YYNGEE. Trimming cost V 3 bases and J 7 bases; bases outside gene matches: 10. The CDR3 spells CASSELPGTGFEKLFF. The CDR3 DNA sequence: TGTGCCAGCAGCGAACTTCCCGGGACAGGGTTTGAAAAACTGTTTTTT.

This chain joins TRBV3-1 (or the pseudogene TRBV3-2) and TRBJ2-2; D possibly corresponds to TRBD1 (6 bases). The germline V and J ends were trimmed by 4 bases and 6 bases, with 6 bases remaining between them. The CDR3 has 12 residues. Germline assignment: CDR1 LGHDT and CDR2 YNNKEL (reference sequence). The CDR3, as DNA: TGTGCCAGCAGCCCAGGGGCCGGGGAGCTGTTTTTT. Translating gives CASSPGAGELFF.

The gene calls are TRBV6-5 and TRBJ2-5; D uncertain. The V end was cut by 6 bases, the J end by 5 bases, with 22 bases between. The CDR3 is 16 amino acids. The germline CDR1 and CDR2 sequences are MNHEY and SVGAGI. The CDR3 is CASSYTWVGDRETQYF. The CDR3 bases are TGTGCCAGCAGCTACACCTGGGTGGGCGACCGGGAGACCCAGTACTTC.

This chain joins TRBV2 and TRBJ2-7, with TRBD1 matching 8 bases. CDR1 is SNHLY, CDR2 FYNNEI, per germline. The V gene end was trimmed by 6 bases and the J gene end by 2 bases; junction bases not matched to a gene: 9. The CDR3 consists of 15 residues. CDR3 bases: TGTGCCAGCAGCGGAGCCTCGGGACAGGCCTACGAGCAGTACTTC. Amino acid sequence: CASSGASGQAYEQYF.

This chain joins TRBV7-9 and TRBJ2-5, with D perhaps matching TRBD1 (5 bases). The CDR3 contains 14 residues. The V gene's germline CDR1 is SEHNR and CDR2 FQNEAQ (reference sequence). V was cut by 5 bases and J by 5 bases, with 15 bases left in between. The CDR3 here is CASSPRAGMETQYF. The CDR3 nucleotides are TGTGCCAGCAGCCCAAGGGCAGGGATGGAGACCCAGTACTTC.

At least ten counts were recorded for this clone. V and J are TRBV6-2 or TRBV6-3 and TRBJ1-2; 9 bases line up with TRBD1. Germline values: CDR1 MNHEY, CDR2 SVGEGT. The ends lost 6 bases at V and 3 bases at J; junction bases unmatched: 20. The CDR3 has 19 residues. Here the CDR3 DNA reads TGTGCCAGCAGCCCATGGATAACGCCTCCGGGACAGGGATACTATGGCTACACCTTC. This gives the protein CASSPWITPPGQGYYGYTF.

The chain is built from TRBV4-3 and TRBJ2-7; D is perhaps TRBD2 (5 bases). The CDR3 totals 15 residues. Trimming removed 4 bases at V and 0 bases at J, with 13 bases between. CDR1 and CDR2 from the germline V gene are LGHNA and YSLEER. The CDR3 DNA is TGCGCCAGCAGCCCGGGAACGGGGTACTCCTACGAGCAGTACTTC. Translating it yields CASSPGTGYSYEQYF.